This T cell receptor beta chain originates from a study of cytomegalovirus exposure and HLA in healthy donors. The study, taken as a whole, reports: Later analysis showed TCR association rates varying by HLA locus, highest for DRB1 and lowest for HLA-C. Cytomegalovirus association was listed for 164 TCR beta chains. Previous analysis showed most TCR beta V segments were productive about 87% or about 30% of the time.

As to this clone: Antigen: not known.

Both 60 Vbeta primers and 13 Jbeta primers went into the PCR. Some clones are missing from TCRdb's copy, which holds only in-frame ones; the method was immunoSEQ multiplex PCR. Counted here are 150,000 to 200,000 clones, about four fifths occurring once; the ten biggest clones make up more than 1.5%. This receptor was taken from a man in his forties or fifties in good health and CMV-seronegative. Sequencing was carried out using PBMCs.

CDR3: CASSPGVLAGGDNEQFF. The CDR3 coding sequence is TGTGCCAGCAGCCCTGGGGTATTAGCGGGAGGGGACAATGAGCAGTTCTTC. The rearrangement joins TRBV11-3 to TRBJ2-1, with TRBD2 matching over 11 bases. The length of the CDR3 is 17 residues. The junction had 11 bases not matched to a gene; V was cut back by 5 bases and J by 5 bases. Per germline, CDR1 SGHNT and CDR2 YENEEA.